The 9 T cell receptor beta chains below were found in one sample sequenced in a study of blood T cell repertoires in COVID-19. TCRdb's table, derived via immunoSEQ multiplex PCR, lists solely in-frame clones and lacks some. The sample lists about 68,000 clones; over 75% were seen once. What was sequenced was peripheral blood. The receptors here all came from a man over 45 with acute or convalescent COVID-19.

The rearrangement uses TRBV11-2 and TRBJ1-2, with D maybe TRBD1 (5 bases). The ends were cut back, 5 bases at V and 5 bases at J, with 18 bases in the middle. Germline V gives CDR1 SGHAT, CDR2 FQNNGV. CDR3 length: 15 amino acids. The CDR3, as DNA: TGTGCCAGCAGCCCCCCGGCCGGCGGGGGATATGGCTACACCTTC. It encodes CASSPPAGGGYGYTF.

This clone was observed a handful of times. The chain carries TRBV10-1 and TRBJ2-1; D perhaps matches TRBD2 (5 bases). The length of the CDR3 is 13 residues. V lost 6 bases and J 3 bases, leaving 9 bases between the germline ends. From germline, CDR1 is WNHNN and CDR2 SYGVQD (reference sequence). CDR3 sequence reads: CASSSGVYNEQFF. The CDR3 coding sequence is TGCGCCAGCAGCTCCGGGGTCTACAATGAGCAGTTCTTC.

The chain links TRBV3-1 (or the pseudogene TRBV3-2) to TRBJ1-2; no definite D call. From germline, CDR1 is LGHDT and CDR2 YNNKEL (reference sequence). V shed 2 bases and J shed 4 bases, with 5 bases lying between them. The CDR3 is 12 residues long. Here the CDR3 reads CASSQRLYGYTF. CDR3 in DNA: TGTGCCAGCAGCCAACGACTCTATGGCTACACCTTC.

The gene calls are TRBV11-2 and TRBJ1-6; no firm D call. Germline CDR1 SGHAT, CDR2 FQNNGV. The V end lost 1 base, the J end lost 14 bases, and 12 bases lay between the germline ends. The CDR3 runs 13 residues. The CDR3: CASSLGREQTLHF. CDR3 DNA sequence: TGTGCCAGCAGCTTAGGGAGGGAACAGACCCTCCACTTT.

The chain employs TRBV5-4 and TRBJ2-5; 14 bases line up with TRBD2. J lost 3 bases, V lost 4 bases, and 2 bases had no gene match. Germline V gives CDR1 SGHNT, CDR2 YYREEE (reference sequence). The CDR3 is 15 residues long. The CDR3 DNA follows: TGTGCCAGCAGCCAGGGACTAGCGGGGGAAGAGACCCAGTACTTC. Protein sequence: CASSQGLAGEETQYF.

This clone was counted only a few times. The gene calls are TRBV7-3 and TRBJ2-2; 7 bases match TRBD1. Germline CDR1 reads SGHTA; CDR2 reads FQGTGA. This CDR3 has 16 residues. The trim removed 3 bases at V and 6 bases at J, leaving 10 bases unmatched. CDR3 in DNA: TGTGCCAGCAGCTTTCAGAGGGGGCATCTTCCCGGGGAGCTGTTTTTT. Protein: CASSFQRGHLPGELFF.

The chain combines TRBV14 with TRBJ1-6, with 8 bases that match TRBD1. V lost 0 bases, J lost 11 bases, and 6 bases stayed unmatched. In germline, CDR1 is SGHDN, CDR2 FVKESK. The CDR3 has 15 amino acids. The CDR3 coding sequence is TGTGCCAGCAGCCAAGATCTCAGGGGGCGGACACCCCTCCACTTT. This codes for CASSQDLRGRTPLHF.

The J gene is TRBJ1-1, the V gene TRBV27, with no clear D. CDR1 MNHEY and CDR2 SMNVEV come from the germline V gene (reference sequence). This CDR3 has 13 residues. Deletions cut 3 bases from V and 0 bases from J, with 5 bases between. The CDR3 loop is CASSFLMNTEAFF. The CDR3 DNA follows: TGTGCCAGCAGTTTCCTAATGAACACTGAAGCTTTCTTT.

The chain has TRBV7-8 and TRBJ1-5; possibly TRBD1 for D (5 bases). The length of the CDR3 is 15 residues. Germline V gene lookup returns CDR1 SGHVS and CDR2 FQNEAQ. Trimming took 1 base from V and 6 from J, leaving 13 bases between them. DNA of the CDR3: TGTGCCAGCAGCTTAGACGGGGGGTACGCTCAGCCCCAGCATTTT. Its protein is CASSLDGGYAQPQHF. The full variable domain, in which reference TRBV7-8 and TRBJ1-5 provide the parts outside the CDR3, is GAGVSQSPRYKVAKRGQDVALRCDPISGHVSLFWYQQALGQGPEFLTYFQNEAQLDKSGLPSDRFFAERPEGSVSTLKIQRTQQEDSAVYLCASSLDGGYAQPQHFGDGTRLSIL.